This paragraph reports one TCR beta chain. No antigen is known for it. PCR involved 60 Vbeta and 13 Jbeta primers. Clones were read by immunoSEQ multiplex PCR, and TCRdb kept only the in-frame ones, dropping some. The repertoire holds around 100,000 clones, with around 75% as singletons. This specimen comes from a study of cytomegalovirus exposure and HLA in healthy donors. General observations from the study: Later on, a genetic analysis was performed. It linked a missense variant in DCLRE1C with V- and J-gene trimming of TCR beta.

The sequenced material came from PBMCs. The receptor's source is a woman under 40 in good health and CMV-seronegative.

Written as DNA, the CDR3 is TGTGCTAGTGGTTGGGTGACAGGGGGACACTATGGCTACACCTTC. Residues: CASGWVTGGHYGYTF. The rearrangement links TRBV12-5 to TRBJ1-2; TRBD1 agrees at 9 bases. The junction had 6 bases not matched to a gene; V was cut back by 4 bases and J by 3 bases. Germline V gives CDR1 LGHNT, CDR2 FRNRAP. The CDR3 loop spans 15 amino acids.